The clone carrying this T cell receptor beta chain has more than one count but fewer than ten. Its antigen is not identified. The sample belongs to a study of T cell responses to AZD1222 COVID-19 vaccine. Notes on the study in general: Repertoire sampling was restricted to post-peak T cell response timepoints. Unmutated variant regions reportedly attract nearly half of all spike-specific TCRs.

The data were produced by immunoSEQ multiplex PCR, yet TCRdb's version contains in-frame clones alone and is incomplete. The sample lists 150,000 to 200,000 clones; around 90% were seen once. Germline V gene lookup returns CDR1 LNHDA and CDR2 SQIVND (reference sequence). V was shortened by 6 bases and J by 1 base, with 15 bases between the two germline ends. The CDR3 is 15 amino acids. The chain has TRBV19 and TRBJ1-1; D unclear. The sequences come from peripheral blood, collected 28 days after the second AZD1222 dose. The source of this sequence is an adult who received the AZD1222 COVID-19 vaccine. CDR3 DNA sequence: TGTGCCAGTAGCATACACACCCAGGCGAACACTGAAGCTTTCTTT. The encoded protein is CASSIHTQANTEAFF.